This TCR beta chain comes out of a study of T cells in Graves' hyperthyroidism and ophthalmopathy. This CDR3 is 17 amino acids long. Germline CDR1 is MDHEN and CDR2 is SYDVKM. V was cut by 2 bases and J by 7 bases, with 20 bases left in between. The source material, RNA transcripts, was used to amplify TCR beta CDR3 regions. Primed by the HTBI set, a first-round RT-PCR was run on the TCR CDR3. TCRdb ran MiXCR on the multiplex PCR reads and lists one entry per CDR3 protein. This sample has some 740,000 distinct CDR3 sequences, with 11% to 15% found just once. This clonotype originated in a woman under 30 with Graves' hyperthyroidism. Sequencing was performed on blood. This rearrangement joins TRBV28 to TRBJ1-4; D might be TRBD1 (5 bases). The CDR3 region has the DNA TGTGCCAGCAGTTTAACTTCATCAGGGTTGTGGGGTGAAAAACTGTTTTTT. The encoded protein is CASSLTSSGLWGEKLFF.